This T cell receptor (beta chain) comes out of a study of blood T cells in healthy people across ages. Study-level background: Researchers report that template switching captured about one barcoded beta molecule per two T cells.

The donors, aged roughly 6 to 100, were healthy Caucasians from Russia. Every donor gave 7.5 to 10 milliliters of peripheral blood. The use of a sample-barcoded 5' primer and a J-beta primer mix characterized a second PCR of roughly 6 to 11 cycles. Carrying 12 random nucleotides, a template-switch adaptor labeled each individual cDNA molecule. TCRdb re-called the 5' RACE reads through MiXCR, storing one row per CDR3 protein. Of roughly 800,000 distinct CDR3 sequences in the sample, 55% to 75% were seen once. About this clonotype itself: A junction end diverges from the germline sequence, so it may reflect a read error.

Germline CDR1 is PRHDT and CDR2 is FYEKMQ (reference sequence). This CDR3 contains 15 residues. The clonotype originates from a man younger than 45 in good health. The sequenced material came from blood. The rearrangement joins TRBV13 to TRBJ2-1; tentative D call: TRBD2 (5 bases). The CDR3 region has the DNA TGTGCCAACAGCTTAACCGGGAAACACGCCGATGAGCAGTTCTTC. This codes for CANSLTGKHADEQFF.